This T cell receptor (beta chain) was documented in a study of cytomegalovirus exposure and HLA in healthy donors. General study results and limits: A reported reduction in N-insertions relative to the roughly 610-donor mean was seen in an Asian-associated ancestry cluster in a later analysis. Follow-up analysis seemed to connect common viral pathogens with several of the most significant clusters identified. As was reported, the HLA-A and HLA-B alleles of most subjects were accurately predicted from TCR beta sequences.

A multiplex PCR was run with 60 Vbeta primers and 13 Jbeta primers. The protocol was immunoSEQ multiplex PCR, while the TCRdb copy is restricted to in-frame clones and leaves out a portion. The sample has around 130,000 clones; over 8.5% are singletons. Only a few counts were recorded for this clone. Its cognate antigen is unknown. The receptor was isolated from a woman in her thirties or forties in good health and CMV-seropositive. The source material was PBMCs.

The CDR3 loop is CASTPGLGSGYTF. The CDR3 DNA reads as TGTGCCAGCACCCCAGGGCTCGGTAGTGGCTACACCTTC. The chain combines TRBV25-1 with TRBJ1-2; a possible D gene is TRBD1 (5 bases). Deletions cut 7 bases from V and 7 bases from J, with 16 bases between. The V gene's germline CDR1 is MGHDK and CDR2 SYGVNS. CDR3 length: 13 amino acids.